Included here is one T cell receptor (beta chain) sequence, with context. The antigen is not known. Germline V CDR1 and CDR2: SGHRS, YFSETQ. With 2 bases removed from V and 4 bases from J, the gap between germline ends came to 15 bases. This CDR3 has 15 residues. Naive CD4+ T cells were purified with Tregs depleted by CD25. Study observations and caveats: Tumor-infiltrating Treg TCR alpha and beta sequences overlapped most with tumor naive CD4+ T cells, then blood naive.

Full-length variable regions came from constant-region reverse primers plus semi-nested Nested Universal Primer A PCR. TCRdb fed the 5' RACE reads into MiXCR, producing one record per CDR3 protein. The sample yields tens of thousands of distinct CDR3 sequences, around 26% seen once. This rearrangement joins TRBV5-1 to TRBJ2-5; D uncertain. The receptor's source is a female donor with breast cancer. The sequenced sample was naive CD4+ T cells sorted from blood. The subset was: naive CD4+ T cells, CD4+CD45RA+CD25-. CDR3 residues: CASSLIPLGPETQYF. The CDR3 region has the DNA TGCGCCAGCAGCTTAATTCCGCTAGGGCCAGAGACCCAGTACTTC.